One sample yielded the 3 T cell receptor beta chains listed below, sequenced in a study of CD8+ T cells in alopecia areata. Sequencing templates came from extracted RNA that was reverse transcribed into cDNA. Here immunoSEQ multiplex PCR was the method, and the copy in TCRdb shows in-frame clones only, minus some. The data hold about 19,000 clones, with about 70% observed a single time. Alopecia areata patients provided lesional scalp punch biopsies and peripheral blood, both collected for the study. The sequencing here drew on skin, taken at week 0. All receptors come from a human donor with alopecia areata.

The genes are TRBV7-6 and TRBJ2-7; 9 bases match TRBD1. The CDR3 has 14 amino acids. V lost 4 bases and J lost 4; bases outside the gene matches: 5. Germline lookup yields CDR1 SGHVS and CDR2 FNYEAQ. CDR3 sequence reads: CASSSLGQGYEQYF. CDR3 in DNA: TGTGCCAGCAGCTCACTCGGACAGGGGTACGAGCAGTACTTC.

The chain uses TRBV11-2 and TRBJ1-4; 7 positions match TRBD1. V gave up 6 bases and J gave up 8 bases; unmatched junction bases: 12. Germline V lookup: CDR1 SGHAT, CDR2 FQNNGV. The CDR3 covers 15 residues. CDR3 protein: CASSLTGDVGEKLFF. DNA of the CDR3: TGTGCCAGCAGTCTTACAGGGGATGTCGGGGAAAAACTGTTTTTT.

The chain has TRBV11-2 and TRBJ1-1; the D gene is possibly TRBD1 (5 bases). The CDR3 totals 12 residues. Between the trimmed V and J ends, which lost 3 bases and 11 bases, there was a span of 13 bases. Germline V gene sequence: CDR1 SGHAT, CDR2 FQNNGV. The chain's CDR3 is CASSFLGGTAFF. DNA for the CDR3: TGTGCCAGCAGCTTCCTCGGGGGTACGGCTTTCTTT.